Listed below are T cell receptor beta chains from one sample, sequenced in a study of cytomegalovirus exposure and HLA in healthy donors. TCRdb's table, derived via immunoSEQ multiplex PCR, lists solely in-frame clones and lacks some. The sample shows around 80,000 clones, over 70% of them seen only once. Source material: PBMCs. The receptors come from a middle-aged man in good health and CMV-seronegative. Both conserved end residues are trimmed from each CDR3. Fields, in order: D gene, V gene, J gene, clone size, CDR3 protein. A D gene is named only where the DNA matches it firmly. Rows give clone size only sometimes, using once, few, many, or a class for an expanded clone.

>.|TRBV12-5|.|.
ASGSSPSSYEQY
>TRBD2|TRBV5-1|TRBJ2-1|.
ASSTRAGNSYNEQF
>.|TRBV7-9|TRBJ2-7|.
SSSSQTGARAYEQY
>TRBD1|TRBV18|TRBJ1-5|.
ASSPSRDRSWPQH
>TRBD2|TRBV5-4|TRBJ2-3|.
ASSRGSGRATDTQY
>.|TRBV27|TRBJ1-1|.
ASSFAGENTEAF
>.|TRBV11-3|TRBJ2-1|.
ASSPRGAHNEQF
>TRBD1|TRBV5-6|TRBJ1-5|.
ASSSPRGNQPQH
>TRBD1|TRBV11-2|TRBJ2-3|.
ASRQGMGDTQY
>.|TRBV5-8|TRBJ2-7|.
ASSHPGKSSYEQY
>.|TRBV11-3|TRBJ2-7|.
ASSSRERAEQY
>TRBD1|TRBV7-9|TRBJ2-3|.
ASSLGGTADTQY
>TRBD2|TRBV5-1|TRBJ2-7|.
ASSLTAGLARSEQY
>TRBD1|TRBV6-1|TRBJ1-4|few
ASSSRDRVGEKLF
>.|TRBV6-6|TRBJ2-1|.
ASSYPLPTNEQF
>.|TRBV5-1|TRBJ1-5|.
ASSLGDIHSNQPQH
>TRBD1|TRBV13|TRBJ2-6|few
ASSSPDRERANVLT
>.|TRBV21-1|TRBJ1-5|.
ASSKWARRGGGFFQPQH
>TRBD2|TRBV19|TRBJ2-1|.
ASSTSLLLAGSNEQF
>.|TRBV21-1|TRBJ2-5|.
ASSKGRLAGQETQY
>TRBD1|TRBV2|TRBJ1-2|.
ASSYGQGGVYGYT
>.|TRBV7-9|TRBJ2-7|.
ASSLADEQY
>.|TRBV5-1|TRBJ1-2|once
ASSGQNYGYT
>.|TRBV19|TRBJ1-1|.
ASSAGLGYTEAF
>TRBD1|TRBV5-6|TRBJ1-1|.
ASSLTGGRGTEAF
>.|TRBV29-1|TRBJ2-7|few
SVSSSYEQY
>.|TRBV28|TRBJ2-7|.
ASSDSRGLEQY
>TRBD1|TRBV18|TRBJ2-7|.
ASSPWTGGSYEQY
>.|TRBV30|TRBJ1-1|.
AWSPPQGMNTEAF
>TRBD2|TRBV11-2|.|.
ATSGTSGRFAHEQY
>.|TRBV13|TRBJ1-1|once
ASSLTVYGEAF
>.|TRBV30|TRBJ1-2|once
AWSGATGGYT
>TRBD1|TRBV29-1|TRBJ1-2|.
SVEAGGVDGYT
>.|TRBV29-1|TRBJ1-2|.
SVESPQRKDGYT
>.|TRBV2|TRBJ2-2|.
ASSWGGASGELF
>.|TRBV5-1|TRBJ2-3|few
ASSPSVDAGTDTQY
>TRBD1|TRBV27|TRBJ2-5|.
ASTSTGAETQY
>.|TRBV9|TRBJ2-3|.
ASSDHLNGGGTDTQY
>TRBD1|TRBV6-1|TRBJ2-7|.
ASSDQQGIGEQY
>TRBD1|TRBV15|TRBJ1-1|.
ATSPRTGALSEAF
>.|TRBV2|TRBJ1-2|.
ASSEGGYGYT
>TRBD1|TRBV10-3|TRBJ1-1|.
AISDGTGRKDTEAF
>.|TRBV19|TRBJ2-7|once
ASSVDLRRGNYEQY
>.|TRBV6-1|TRBJ1-3|.
ASSDSRGRNTIY
>TRBD1|TRBV28|TRBJ1-5|.
ASRGTVVTAQH
>TRBD1|TRBV10-3|TRBJ2-2|.
ATGTGSDTGELF
>TRBD2|TRBV7-9|TRBJ2-7|.
ASSLSGTRSYEQY
>.|TRBV7-2|TRBJ2-2|.
ASSRQLNTGELF
>.|TRBV27|TRBJ1-5|once
ASSLLAGGNQPQH
>TRBD1|TRBV28|TRBJ1-6|.
ASSLTGGSYNSPLH
>.|TRBV7-6|TRBJ2-5|.
ASSKKSGYQETQY
>TRBD1|TRBV19|TRBJ1-5|.
AIASGRTGEVYNQPQH
>.|TRBV18|TRBJ2-5|once
ASSPMGARSETQY
>.|TRBV11-1|TRBJ1-1|.
ASNNGGIHTEAF
>.|TRBV10-2|TRBJ1-3|.
ASARGPDGNTIY
>TRBD2|TRBV2|TRBJ2-4|.
ASFSGGTSGRLAKNIQY
>.|TRBV18|TRBJ2-3|.
ASSNGPSTDTQY
>.|TRBV14|TRBJ1-1|.
ASRAILGGTEAF
>.|TRBV6-5|TRBJ2-7|.
ASSYSASYEQY
>TRBD2|TRBV2|TRBJ2-1|.
ASKYEREVANEQF